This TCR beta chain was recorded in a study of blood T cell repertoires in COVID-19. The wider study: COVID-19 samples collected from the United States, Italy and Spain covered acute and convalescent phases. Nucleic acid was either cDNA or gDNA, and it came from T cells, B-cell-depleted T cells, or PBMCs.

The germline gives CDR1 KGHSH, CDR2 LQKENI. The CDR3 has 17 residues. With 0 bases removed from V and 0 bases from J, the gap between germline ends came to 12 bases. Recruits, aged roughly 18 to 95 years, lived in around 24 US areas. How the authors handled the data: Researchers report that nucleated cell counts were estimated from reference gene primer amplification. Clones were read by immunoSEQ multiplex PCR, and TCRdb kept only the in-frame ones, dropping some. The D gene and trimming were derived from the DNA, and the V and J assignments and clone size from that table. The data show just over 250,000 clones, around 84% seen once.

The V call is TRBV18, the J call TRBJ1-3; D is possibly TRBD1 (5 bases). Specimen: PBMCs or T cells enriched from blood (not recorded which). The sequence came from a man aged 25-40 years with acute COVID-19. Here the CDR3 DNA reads TGTGCCAGCTCACCACCCCGACAGACCAGCTCTGGAAACACCATATATTTT. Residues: CASSPPRQTSSGNTIYF.